This TCR beta chain is drawn from a study of regulatory T cells in long-lasting Graves disease. Study-level findings and limits: New patients shared some 890 public clonotypes, fewer than the 2,500 to 3,500 shared by persistent patients. TRBV28, TRBJ1-2 and TRBJ2-5 emerged as the favored segments in persistent disease.

This clonotype was observed at least ten times. What it recognizes is unknown. The CDR3 extends over 13 amino acids. Germline loops: CDR1 SGHTA, CDR2 FQGTGA. V was shortened by 5 bases and J by 8 bases, with 13 bases between the two germline ends. This sample's time point: newly diagnosed GD, antithyroid drugs for less than 3 months. RNA isolated from PBMCs was used to make the TCR library. Through Arm-PCR of CDR3 regions and iRepertoire HTBI primers, TCR beta libraries were built. Each CDR3 protein is one row after TCRdb ran MiXCR on the multiplex PCR reads. The sample consists of 500,000 or so distinct CDR3 sequences, around 15% of them appearing once. These same data were also listed under a study on T cells in Graves' hyperthyroidism and ophthalmopathy.

V usage is TRBV7-3 and J usage is TRBJ2-1, with D possibly being TRBD1 or TRBD2 (5 bases each). The specimen comprised peripheral blood mononuclear cells (PBMCs), sampled at new diagnosis, from a patient treated with antithyroid drugs. This receptor was identified in a woman aged 50 to 60 with Graves disease. The CDR3 DNA sequence: TGTGCCAGCAGCCCCTCCCGGGGCGATGAGCAGTTCTTC. This sequence encodes CASSPSRGDEQFF.